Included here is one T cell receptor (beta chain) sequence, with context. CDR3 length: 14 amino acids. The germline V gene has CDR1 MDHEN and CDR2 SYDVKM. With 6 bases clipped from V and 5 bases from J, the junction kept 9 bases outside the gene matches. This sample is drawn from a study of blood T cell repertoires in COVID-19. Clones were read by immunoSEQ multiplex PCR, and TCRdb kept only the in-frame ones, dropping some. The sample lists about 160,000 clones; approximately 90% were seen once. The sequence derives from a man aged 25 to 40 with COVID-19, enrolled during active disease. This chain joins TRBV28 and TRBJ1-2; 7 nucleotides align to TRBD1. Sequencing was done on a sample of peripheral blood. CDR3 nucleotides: TGTGCCAGCAGGCAACAGGGGTCGGGATATGGCTACACCTTC. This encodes CASRQQGSGYGYTF.